This T cell receptor (beta chain) was sequenced for a study of T cells in Graves' hyperthyroidism and ophthalmopathy. Study outcomes and limitations: Among thyroid clonotypes expanded above 0.001, most also appeared in blood. With a median lead of about six months before onset, the model predicted ophthalmopathy.

This CDR3 has 14 amino acids. CDR1 is SGDLS and CDR2 is YYNGEE in the germline V gene. The V gene lost 3 bases and the J gene lost 0 bases, with 9 bases spanning the gap. Amplified TCR beta CDR3 regions derived from RNA transcripts. TCR CDR3 regions were first amplified by RT-PCR with HTBI primers. A single record per CDR3 protein comes from TCRdb applying MiXCR to the multiplex PCR reads. The table records 600,000 to 700,000 distinct CDR3 sequences, about 45% of them present only once. Not enrolled were patients with uncontrolled infection, other autoimmune disease, pregnancy or lactation. This clonotype turned up a few times. Its specificity is unknown.

Sequenced: peripheral blood or thyroid tissue (not recorded which). The sequence came from an adult man with Graves' disease, either hyperthyroidism or ophthalmopathy (not recorded which). V gene TRBV9 combines with J gene TRBJ1-2; D remains ambiguous. This CDR3 is CASSAYGPNYGYTF. CDR3 DNA: TGTGCCAGCAGCGCCTATGGTCCTAACTATGGCTACACCTTC.